This T cell receptor (beta chain) appears in the sequencing data of a study of CD8+ T cells in alopecia areata. The CDR3 has 15 amino acids. V was clipped by 4 bases and J by 6 bases, with 16 bases between them. Looked up from germline, CDR1 is MGHRA and CDR2 is YSYEKL. RNA extraction was followed by reverse transcription into cDNA, which acted as the sequencing template. The assay was immunoSEQ multiplex PCR, and TCRdb's table has in-frame clones only and misses some. The sample contains under 110,000 clones, around 60% of which appear only once. Treatment denoted: oral pan-JAK inhibitor, 5-10 mg twice daily. The researchers isolated CD4+ and CD8+ T cells from PBMCs by sorting.

The input for sequencing was CD8+ T cells sorted from blood, taken at approximately week 56, from a patient treated with tofacitinib. The chain employs TRBV4-1 and TRBJ2-1; D may be TRBD1 (5 bases). The source of this sequence is a human donor with alopecia areata. CDR3 loop: CASSLIDSYPNEQFF. For the CDR3, the DNA is TGCGCCAGCAGCCTAATAGACAGCTACCCCAATGAGCAGTTCTTC.